One and the same sample provided the 5 T cell receptor beta chains below, sequenced in a study of CD8+ T cells in alopecia areata. Reverse transcription of extracted RNA yielded cDNA, which provided the sequencing template. The assay was immunoSEQ multiplex PCR, and TCRdb's table has in-frame clones only and misses some. This sample has more than 95,000 clones, with roughly 50% found just once. The source material was NKG2D-low CD8+ T cells sorted from blood. The receptors come from a human donor with alopecia areata.

The rearrangement links TRBV29-1 to TRBJ2-3, with D unclear. Trimming left V 7 bases short and J 0 bases short, with 8 bases between. Germline V gives CDR1 SQVTM, CDR2 ANQGSEA. CDR3 length equals 12 residues. The CDR3: CSAKGSTDTQYF. The CDR3 DNA reads TGCAGCGCGAAGGGCAGCACAGATACGCAGTATTTT.

The rearrangement uses TRBV29-1 and TRBJ2-5, with D maybe TRBD2 (6 bases). Per the germline V gene, CDR1 is SQVTM and CDR2 is ANQGSEA. V shed 4 bases and J shed 0 bases, with 9 bases lying between them. The CDR3 extends over 13 amino acids. The CDR3 DNA follows: TGCAGCGTTGGACGGGAGTACCAAGAGACCCAGTACTTC. This sequence encodes CSVGREYQETQYF.

The chain combines TRBV30 with TRBJ2-1, with 10 positions matching TRBD2. The CDR3 is made up of 14 amino acids. J lost 10 bases, V lost 2 bases, and 8 bases had no gene match. In germline, CDR1 is GTSNPN, CDR2 SVGIG (reference sequence). For the CDR3, the DNA is TGTGCCTGGAGTTTTAGCGGGGGGTTATGGGAGCAGTTCTTC. This encodes CAWSFSGGLWEQFF.

The genes are TRBV13 and TRBJ2-3; 8 nucleotides agree with TRBD2. CDR1 is PRHDT, CDR2 FYEKMQ, per germline (reference sequence). This CDR3 has 16 amino acids. V shed 5 bases, J shed 5 bases, and the junction held 12 bases outside the gene matches. Here the CDR3 reads CASSPVYGRGGDTQYF. For the CDR3, the DNA is TGTGCCAGCAGCCCAGTATACGGGAGGGGAGGAGATACGCAGTATTTT.

The chain employs TRBV27 and TRBJ2-5; D call uncertain. The CDR3 extends over 11 amino acids. CDR1 is MNHEY and CDR2 is SMNVEV in the germline V gene (reference sequence). V lost 7 bases to trimming and J lost 4 bases, with 7 bases between them. The CDR3 DNA reads TGTGCCAGCATAGCCGGAGAGACCCAGTACTTC. This sequence encodes CASIAGETQYF.